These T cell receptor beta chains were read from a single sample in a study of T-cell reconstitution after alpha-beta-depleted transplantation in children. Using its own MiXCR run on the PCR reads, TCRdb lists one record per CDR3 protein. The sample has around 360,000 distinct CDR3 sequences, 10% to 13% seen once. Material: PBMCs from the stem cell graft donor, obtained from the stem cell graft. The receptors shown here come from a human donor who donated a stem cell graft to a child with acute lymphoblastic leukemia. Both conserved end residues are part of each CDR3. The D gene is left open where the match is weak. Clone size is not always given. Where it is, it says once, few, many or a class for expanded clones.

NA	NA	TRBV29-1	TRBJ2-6	CSVGRGSSGANVLTF	TGCAGCGTTGGGAGGGGAAGCTCTGGGGCCAACGTCCTGACTTTC
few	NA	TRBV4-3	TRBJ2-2	CASSQDGGPNTGELFF	TGCGCCAGCAGCCAAGATGGGGGGCCGAACACCGGGGAGCTGTTTTTT
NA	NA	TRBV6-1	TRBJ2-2	CASLPPGTGELFF	TGTGCCAGCCTCCCCCCGGGCACCGGGGAGCTGTTTTTT
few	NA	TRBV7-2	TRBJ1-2	CASSLGGGRPYTF	TGTGCCAGCAGCTTAGGGGGGGGGAGGCCCTACACCTTC
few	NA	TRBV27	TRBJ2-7	CASSWQGPTYEQYF	TGTGCCAGTTCCTGGCAGGGGCCCACCTACGAGCAGTACTTC
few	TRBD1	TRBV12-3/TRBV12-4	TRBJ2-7	CASRTGTGTYEQYF	TGTGCCAGCAGAACCGGGACAGGAACCTACGAGCAGTACTTC
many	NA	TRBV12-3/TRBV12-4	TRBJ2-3	CASGTQGGGSDTQYF	TGTGCCAGCGGGACCCAAGGGGGTGGGTCAGATACGCAGTATTTT
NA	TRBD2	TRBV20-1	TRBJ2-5	CCARFWTSGGQETQYF	TGCTGTGCTAGATTCTGGACTAGCGGAGGCCAAGAGACCCAGTACTTC
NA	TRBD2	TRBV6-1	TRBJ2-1	CASSHRPGFTRGGYNEQFF	TGTGCCAGCAGCCACCGCCCGGGGTTTACTAGGGGAGGGTACAATGAGCAGTTCTTC
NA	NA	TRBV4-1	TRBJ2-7	CASSLRWFSYEQYF	TGCGCCAGCAGCCTCAGATGGTTCTCCTACGAGCAGTACTTC
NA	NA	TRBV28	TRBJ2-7	CASSPRDLYEQYF	TGTGCCAGCAGCCCCCGGGATCTCTACGAGCAGTACTTC
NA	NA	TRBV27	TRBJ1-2	CASSSQDTLYGYTF	TGTGCCAGCAGTTCTCAGGACACCCTCTATGGCTACACCTTC
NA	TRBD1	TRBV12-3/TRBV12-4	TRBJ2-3	CASSLLGQGTDTQYF	TGTGCCAGCAGTTTACTGGGACAGGGCACAGATACGCAGTATTTT
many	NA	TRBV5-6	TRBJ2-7	CASSPGSPLEQYF	TGTGCCAGCAGCCCAGGGAGTCCGCTCGAGCAGTACTTC
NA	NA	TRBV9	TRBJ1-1	CASSVKPTQNTEAFF	TGTGCCAGCAGCGTCAAACCCACCCAAAACACTGAAGCTTTCTTT
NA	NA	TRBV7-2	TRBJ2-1	CASSGPGQWSSYNEQFF	TGTGCCAGCAGCGGCCCAGGACAGTGGAGCTCCTACAATGAGCAGTTCTTC
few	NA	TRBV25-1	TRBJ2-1	CASSEFPLLGRNEQFF	TGTGCCAGCAGTGAATTCCCTTTATTAGGGAGGAATGAGCAGTTCTTC
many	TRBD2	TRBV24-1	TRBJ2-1	CATSDLGTSGSYEQFF	TGTGCCACCAGTGATTTAGGGACTAGCGGGAGCTATGAGCAGTTCTTC
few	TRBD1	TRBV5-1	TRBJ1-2	CASSHRPGQGFYGYTF	TGCGCCAGCAGCCACCGACCGGGACAGGGTTTCTATGGCTACACCTTC
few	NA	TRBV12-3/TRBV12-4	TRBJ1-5	CASTEGFQRGQPQHF	TGTGCCAGCACCGAAGGGTTCCAACGGGGTCAGCCCCAGCATTTT
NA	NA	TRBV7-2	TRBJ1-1	CASSQSPDGYTEAFF	TGTGCCAGCAGCCAGAGTCCAGACGGTTACACTGAAGCTTTCTTT
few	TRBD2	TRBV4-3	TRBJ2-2	CASSQDPVAGFTGELFF	TGCGCCAGCAGCCAAGATCCCGTAGCGGGCTTCACCGGGGAGCTGTTTTTT
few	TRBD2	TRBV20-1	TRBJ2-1	CSARGGRINEQFF	TGCAGTGCTAGAGGCGGGAGAATAAATGAGCAGTTCTTC
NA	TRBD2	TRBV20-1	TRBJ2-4	CSANGLPAGVGSNIQYF	TGCAGTGCTAATGGACTCCCCGCGGGAGTAGGGTCAAACATTCAGTACTTC
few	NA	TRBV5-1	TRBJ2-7	CASSLEPGSLSYEQYF	TGCGCCAGCAGCTTGGAGCCAGGTTCGCTCTCCTACGAGCAGTACTTC
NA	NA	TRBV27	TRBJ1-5	CASSLSVRQGWSNQPQHF	TGTGCCAGCAGTTTATCTGTTCGGCAGGGCTGGTCTAATCAGCCCCAGCATTTT
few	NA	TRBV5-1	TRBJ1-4	CASARVDSINEKLFF	TGCGCCAGCGCCCGGGTGGACAGTATTAATGAAAAACTGTTTTTT
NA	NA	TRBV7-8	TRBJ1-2	CASSPAGRGYGYTF	TGTGCCAGCAGCCCAGCTGGGAGGGGCTATGGCTACACCTTC
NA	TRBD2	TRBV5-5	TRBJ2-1	CASSPYAGLAGRYNEQFF	TGTGCCAGCAGCCCTTACGCTGGACTAGCGGGAAGATACAATGAGCAGTTCTTC
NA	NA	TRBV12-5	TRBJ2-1	CASGLPGFREFF	TGTGCTAGTGGCCTCCCCGGGTTCAGGGAGTTCTTC
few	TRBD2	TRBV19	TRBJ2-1	CASSPRLAPSYNEQFF	TGTGCCAGCTCCCCCCGACTAGCCCCTTCCTACAATGAGCAGTTCTTC